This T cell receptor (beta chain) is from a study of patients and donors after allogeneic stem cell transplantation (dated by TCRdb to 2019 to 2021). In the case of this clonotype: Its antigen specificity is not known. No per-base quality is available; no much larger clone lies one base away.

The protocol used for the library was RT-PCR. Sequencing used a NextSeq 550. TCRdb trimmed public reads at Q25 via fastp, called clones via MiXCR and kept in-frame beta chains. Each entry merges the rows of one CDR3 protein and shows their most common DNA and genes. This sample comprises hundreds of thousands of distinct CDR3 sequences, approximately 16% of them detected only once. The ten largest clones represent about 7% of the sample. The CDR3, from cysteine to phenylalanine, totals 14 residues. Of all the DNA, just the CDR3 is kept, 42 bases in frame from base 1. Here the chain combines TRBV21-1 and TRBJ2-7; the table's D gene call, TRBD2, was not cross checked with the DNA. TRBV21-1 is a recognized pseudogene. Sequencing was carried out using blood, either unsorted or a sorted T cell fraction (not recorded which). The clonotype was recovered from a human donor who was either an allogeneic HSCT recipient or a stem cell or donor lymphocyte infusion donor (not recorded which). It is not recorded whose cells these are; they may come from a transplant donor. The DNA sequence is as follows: TGTGCCAGCAGCCTCAGAGTAGGGCCCTACGAGCAGTACTTC. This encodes CASSLRVGPYEQYF.